This record looks at one T cell receptor (beta chain) sequence and its context. The PCR used 60 Vbeta and 13 Jbeta primers. Per the original methods: Some 80 million unique TCR beta chains, roughly 11 million shared, were counted in a later analysis. Here immunoSEQ multiplex PCR was the method, and the copy in TCRdb shows in-frame clones only, minus some. For V, J and clone size, that table is used; D and trimming come from the DNA. The sample carries roughly 190,000 clones, about four fifths recorded once. These data come from a study of cytomegalovirus exposure and HLA in healthy donors. The overall study: Earlier findings included some 100 million unique TCR beta sequences obtained from 150 million to 200 million T cells.

The CDR3 is 11 amino acids. Trimming removed 4 bases at V and 5 bases at J, with 5 bases between. Per germline, CDR1 SEHNR and CDR2 FQNEAQ (reference sequence). The sequencing sample was made of PBMCs. The TCR comes from a girl aged 5 to 17 in good health and CMV-seropositive. This chain joins TRBV7-9 and TRBJ1-1, with D uncertain. CDR3 loop: CASSSNTEAFF. The CDR3 nucleotides are TGTGCCAGCAGCTCTAATACTGAAGCTTTCTTT.